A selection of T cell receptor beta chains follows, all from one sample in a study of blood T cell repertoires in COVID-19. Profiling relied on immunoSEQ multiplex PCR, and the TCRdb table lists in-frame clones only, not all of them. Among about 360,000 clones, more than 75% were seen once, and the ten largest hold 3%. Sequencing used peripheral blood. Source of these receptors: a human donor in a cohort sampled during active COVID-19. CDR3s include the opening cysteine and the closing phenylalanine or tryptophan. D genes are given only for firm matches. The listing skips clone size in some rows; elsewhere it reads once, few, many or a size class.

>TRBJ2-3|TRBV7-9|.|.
TGTGCCAGCAGGTGGGAGAGGACAGATACGCAGTATTTT
CASRWERTDTQYF
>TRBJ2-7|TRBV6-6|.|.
TGTGCCAGCAGTTACGCGGCACTACACCCCTACGAGCAGTACTTC
CASSYAALHPYEQYF
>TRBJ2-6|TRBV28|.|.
TGTGCCAGCAGTTTATACGGCAGGGTAGCGGCTGGGGCCAACGTCCTGACTTTC
CASSLYGRVAAGANVLTF
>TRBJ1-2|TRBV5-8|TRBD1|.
TGTGCCAGCAGCGCGTCCGGGACAGGGGAGCCCTTCTTC
CASSASGTGEPFF
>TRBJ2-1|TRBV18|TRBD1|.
TGTGCCAGCTCACCGACAGGGGAACCCTACAATGAGCAGTTCTTC
CASSPTGEPYNEQFF
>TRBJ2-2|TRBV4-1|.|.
TGCGCCAGCAGCCCCCGTCCCGACACCGGGGAGCTGTTTTTT
CASSPRPDTGELFF
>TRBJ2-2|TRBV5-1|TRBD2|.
TGCGCCAGCAGCTCCTTAGCGGGGGGGCGCGGCACCGGGGAGCTGTTTTTT
CASSSLAGGRGTGELFF
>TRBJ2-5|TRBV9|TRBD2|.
TGTGCCAGCAATCAGGGACTAGCGGGCACCCAAGAGACCCAGTACTTC
CASNQGLAGTQETQYF
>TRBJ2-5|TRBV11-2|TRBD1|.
TGTGCCAGCAGCTTAAAGACAGGGCGGCAGACCCAGTACTTC
CASSLKTGRQTQYF
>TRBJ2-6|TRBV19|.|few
TGTGCCAGCTTGAGCTCTGGGGCCAACGTCCTGACTTTC
CASLSSGANVLTF
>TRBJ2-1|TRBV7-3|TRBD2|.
TGTGCCAGCAGCCCAAGGACTAGCGGGAGATACAATGAGCAGTTCTTC
CASSPRTSGRYNEQFF
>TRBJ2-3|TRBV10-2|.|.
TGCGCCACCCTGAGGGGGAAATCTAGCACAGATACGCAGTATTTT
CATLRGKSSTDTQYF
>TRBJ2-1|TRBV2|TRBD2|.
TGTGCCAGCAGTGTCCTAGCGGGAGGTGAGTTCTTC
CASSVLAGGEFF
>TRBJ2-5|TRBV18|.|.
TGTGCCAGCTCACCACCCTACGAGGAGACCCAGTACTTC
CASSPPYEETQYF
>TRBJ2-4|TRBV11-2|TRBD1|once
TGTGCCAGCAGCTCGCTGACAGGGAATATAGCCAAAAACATTCAGTACTTC
CASSSLTGNIAKNIQYF
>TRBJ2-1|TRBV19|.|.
TGTGCCAGTAGCCGGGACTGGGACTTCAATGAGCAGTTCTTC
CASSRDWDFNEQFF
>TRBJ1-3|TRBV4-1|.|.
TGCGCCAGCAGCCTCCTGGGGCACTCTGGAAACACCATATATTTT
CASSLLGHSGNTIYF
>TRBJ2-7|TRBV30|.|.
TGTGCCTGGATACCGACAGGTGATTCCTACGAGCAGTACTTC
CAWIPTGDSYEQYF
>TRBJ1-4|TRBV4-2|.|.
TGTGCCAGCAGCCAAGATACGCCGGGGATTCCAACTAATGAAAAACTGTTTTTT
CASSQDTPGIPTNEKLFF
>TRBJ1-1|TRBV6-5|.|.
TGTGCCAGCAGACAGGACGAAGCTGAAGCTTTCTTT
CASRQDEAEAFF
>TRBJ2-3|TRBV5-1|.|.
TGCGCCAGCAGCTTGAAAGCGGACCAAGATACGCAGTATTTT
CASSLKADQDTQYF
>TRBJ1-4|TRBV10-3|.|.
TGTGCCATCAGTGGGGGCGGGAGGGAAAAACTGTTTTTT
CAISGGGREKLFF
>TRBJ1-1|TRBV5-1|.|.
TGCGCCAGCAGCTTGGCACCAGAGGGGGACACTGAAGCTTTCTTT
CASSLAPEGDTEAFF
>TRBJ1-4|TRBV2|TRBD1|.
TGTGCCAGCAGCCGGGACAGGAGTAATGAAAAACTGTTTTTT
CASSRDRSNEKLFF
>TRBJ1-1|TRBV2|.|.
TGTGCCAGCAGGAACCCCGGTCCCGAAGCTTTCTTT
CASRNPGPEAFF
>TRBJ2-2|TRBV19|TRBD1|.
TGTGCCAGCCGAGAGATGACAGGGGCCACCGGGGAGCTGTTTTTT
CASREMTGATGELFF
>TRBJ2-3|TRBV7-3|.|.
TGTGCCAGCAGCTTACCAGGGAGGGATACGCAGTATTTT
CASSLPGRDTQYF
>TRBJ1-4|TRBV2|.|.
TGTGCCAGCAGTGAAGGTTTAAATGAAAAACTGTTTTTT
CASSEGLNEKLFF
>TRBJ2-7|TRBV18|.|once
TGTGCCAGCTCACCAGGGCAGTCCTACGAGCAGTACTTC
CASSPGQSYEQYF